Listed here is a single TCR beta chain. Its antigen remains unidentified. Germline V CDR1 and CDR2: SGDLS, YYNGEE. V lost 1 base and J lost 6, with 16 bases in between. The CDR3 runs 16 residues. The sample comes from a study of vaccination effects on CD4 cells after COVID-19. Whole-study findings and limits: Few convalescent patients were included, and no early post-infection timepoints were sampled. Clones that were induced by infection or by vaccine showed marked contraction late after vaccination. The study found that only 1 of 255 vaccine-induced clones from healthy vaccinees cross-reacted with common cold coronaviruses.

The ViraFEST assay expanded antigen-specific CD4+ T cells with viral peptide pools before sequencing. Following 10 days of culture, CD4+ T cells were isolated. Vaccinated recipients, who were negative for nucleocapsid antibodies, had no history of SARS-CoV-2 infection. TCRdb keeps only in-frame clones here, not all; method: immunoSEQ multiplex PCR. Of about 55,000 clones in the sample, around 70% were seen once. The sequence came from a human donor who received a COVID-19 vaccine. Here the sequenced sample was CD4+ T cells from PBMCs cultured with SARS-CoV-2 spike peptides, taken before COVID-19 vaccination. The V and J genes are TRBV9 and TRBJ1-4, with D possibly matching TRBD1 (6 bases). In DNA, the CDR3 is TGTGCCAGCAGCGTACGTCCTCGGGGGCAAGATGAAAAACTGTTTTTT. It translates to CASSVRPRGQDEKLFF.